The T cell receptor (beta chain) described here comes from a study of CD8+CD57+ T cells in acquired aplastic anemia (dated by TCRdb to between 2018 and 2020). For the study in its entirety: A mean of about 3.2 ug of DNA, ranging from about 0.2 to 27.4 ug, was extracted from sorted CD4+ and CD8+ cells. CD8+CD57+ expansion was defined as a frequency above the mean frequency observed in healthy subjects. Overall study results and their limits: Roughly 30 CD8+ CDR3 sequences were shared between patients and controls but appeared highly expressed in patients and within their immunodominant clones. Patients and healthy controls showed no significant difference in CD8+ Simpson's diversity (P=0.060).

Patients chosen for sequencing had shown expansion of CD8+CD57+ cells by flow cytometry. Severe acquired aplastic anemia was diagnosed in all patients according to International Study of Aplastic Anemia and Agranulocytosis and Camitta criteria. Patients had received no therapy at the time of blood sampling. In this study, sorted CD4+ and CD8+ T cells from the blood of healthy subjects and of severe aplastic anemia patients had their TCR repertoires deep-sequenced. In the USA, patient enrollment took place under clinicaltrials.gov protocols 00001620, 01623167, 00001397, 00071045, 00081523 and 00961064. Ficoll-Paque density gradient centrifugation was used to isolate peripheral blood mononuclear cells. Before DNA was extracted, CD4+ and CD8+ T cells were sorted using either FACS or magnetic beads. Genomic DNA was used as template for profiling of TCR beta VDJ combinations and CDR3 sequences. TCR repertoire sequencing was run on an Illumina HiSeq 2000. The authors' analysis ran thus. TRBV/TRBJ rearrangement plots, CDR3 size and DJ length profiles, and Simpson's diversity index were used to assess repertoires. Whichever DNA sequence was most abundant in the deep sequencing data was defined as the immunodominant clone. CDR3 amino acid sequences were checked for sharing across subjects and were also compared against the VDJdb database and published repertoires. TCRdb took the public reads, trimmed them with fastp at Q25, ran MiXCR for clone calling and kept in-frame beta chains. Every entry covers one CDR3 protein and lists the most common genes and DNA from its rows. These V and J calls originate from TCRdb's pipeline instead of the authors' own analysis. The sample table contains roughly 150,000 distinct CDR3 sequences; only one count was recorded for roughly 48% of them. The top ten clones comprise about 2.8% of the sample.

CDR1 and CDR2 were assigned from the germline V gene as MNHNS and SASEGT. V drops 6 bases and J drops 4 bases, leaving 10 bases in between. The CDR3 is 13 amino acids long, termini counted. This entry keeps only the CDR3 DNA: 39 bases, framed from base 1. Notes on this clonotype: Its binding antigen is unknown. Since the CDR3 does not end with the conserved phenylalanine or tryptophan, this likely comes from a read error.

Sequences were obtained from sorted CD4+, CD8+, or CD8+CD57+ T cells (not recorded which) from PBMCs. The chain uses TRBV6-1 and TRBJ1-3, with no confidently assigned D gene. This sequence was found in a human donor with aplastic anemia. For the CDR3, the sequence is CASSQPTGNTIYS. The DNA sequence reads TGTGCCAGCAGCCAACCTACGGGAAACACCATATATTCT.